Below are 20 T cell receptor beta chains sequenced from a single sample in a study of beta chain features in type 1 diabetes. The entirety of the isolated RNA underwent reverse transcription, so expressed TCRB transcripts were sequenced. This table comes from immunoSEQ multiplex PCR, and its TCRdb copy is limited to in-frame clones, with some not included. The data show 430,000 or so clones, around 10% seen once. Sequencing was performed on naive CD4+ T cells from blood. The receptors shown here come from a woman aged 18-29 years in good health.

CDR3 in amino acids: CASRSGTGLDTQYF. CDR3 nucleotide sequence: TGTGCCAGCAGGAGCGGGACAGGGTTGGATACGCAGTATTTT. The chain combines TRBV28 with TRBJ2-3; 9 bases fit TRBD1. The CDR3 contains 14 residues. J was trimmed by 6 bases and V by 6 bases; bases with no gene match: 7. Germline loops: CDR1 MDHEN, CDR2 SYDVKM.

There are a few counts of this clone. This sequence joins TRBV7-9 and TRBJ1-3, with 7 bases lining up with TRBD1. This CDR3 is built from 15 residues. Germline V gene lookup returns CDR1 SEHNR and CDR2 FQNEAQ (reference sequence). V lost 5 bases to trimming and J lost 4 bases; unmatched junction nucleotides: 8. Here the CDR3 DNA reads TGTGCCAGCAGCACCGAGACAGGGAGAGGAAACACCATATATTTT. This sequence encodes CASSTETGRGNTIYF.

The V gene is TRBV6-5, the J gene TRBJ2-1; D might be TRBD1 (6 bases). In germline, CDR1 is MNHEY, CDR2 SVGAGI. V lost 1 base, J lost 0 bases, and 10 bases lay in between. The CDR3 sequence is 16 residues long. CDR3 coding DNA: TGTGCCAGCAGTTACTTTCGACAGGCCTCCTACAATGAGCAGTTCTTC. Its protein is CASSYFRQASYNEQFF.

This clone was counted only a few times. The chain is built from TRBV5-4 and TRBJ2-3; tentative D call: TRBD1 (6 bases). Germline V gene lookup returns CDR1 SGHNT and CDR2 YYREEE (reference sequence). Trimming removed 1 base from V and 1 base from J, with 10 bases in between. The CDR3 consists of 15 residues. CDR3 residues: CASSLWAGGTDTQYF. CDR3 DNA: TGTGCCAGCAGCTTGTGGGCAGGGGGCACAGATACGCAGTATTTT. The whole variable domain, filled in from reference TRBV5-4 and TRBJ2-3, reads ETGVTQSPTHLIKTRGQQVTLRCSSQSGHNTVSWYQQALGQGPQFIFQYYREEENGRGNFPPRFSGLQFPNYSSELNVNALELDDSALYLCASSLWAGGTDTQYFGPGTRLTVL.

The chain recombines TRBV9 with TRBJ2-1; TRBD2 aligns across 8 bases. The CDR3 is 15 residues long. Trimming removed 2 bases from V and 5 bases from J; junction bases left unmatched: 6. The germline V gene encodes CDR1 SGDLS and CDR2 YYNGEE. This chain's CDR3 is CASSVGTSDHNEQFF. CDR3 DNA: TGTGCCAGCAGCGTTGGGACTAGTGACCACAATGAGCAGTTCTTC.

The J gene is TRBJ2-5, the V gene TRBV5-1; D unresolved. Germline V lookup: CDR1 SGHRS, CDR2 YFSETQ. Deletions cut 0 bases from V and 8 bases from J, with 11 bases between. The CDR3 sequence is 13 residues long. CDR3 sequence reads: CASSLVGRSTQYF. The CDR3 nucleotides read TGCGCCAGCAGCTTGGTGGGTAGGTCCACCCAGTACTTC.

This clone was counted between two and nine times. The V call is TRBV2, the J call TRBJ2-7; D possibly corresponds to TRBD1 (6 bases). Germline CDR1 is SNHLY and CDR2 is FYNNEI. Trimming cost V 8 bases and J 5 bases, with 16 bases left between them. The CDR3 totals 13 residues. CDR3 sequence reads: CASGYRGFNEQYV. The CDR3 DNA sequence: TGTGCCAGCGGGTATAGGGGGTTCAACGAGCAGTACGTC.

This clone occurred a few times. The chain employs TRBV5-6 and TRBJ2-7; either TRBD1 or TRBD2 may supply D (5 bases each). CDR1 and CDR2 from the germline V gene are SGHDT and YYEEEE. V lost 2 bases and J 4 bases, leaving 7 bases between the germline ends. The CDR3 sequence is 12 residues long. The CDR3 here is CASSFGGYEQYV. The CDR3 DNA sequence: TGTGCCAGCAGCTTTGGGGGATACGAGCAGTACGTC.

The rearrangement uses TRBV30 and TRBJ1-3; no clear D gene. The CDR3 sequence is 14 residues long. Trimming shortened V by 0 bases and J by 1 base, and 7 bases separated the two germline ends. Germline-derived CDR1 and CDR2 are GTSNPN and SVGIG (reference sequence). In DNA form, the CDR3 reads TGTGCCTGGAGTGTAAGCTCATCTGGAAACACCATATATTTT. The encoded protein is CAWSVSSSGNTIYF.

V is TRBV9 and J is TRBJ2-1; a possible D gene is TRBD2 (6 bases). Germline-derived CDR1 and CDR2 are SGDLS and YYNGEE. V was trimmed by 2 bases and J by 7 bases, leaving 16 bases between them. The CDR3 consists of 15 residues. CDR3 DNA sequence: TGTGCCAGCAGCGTGACTAGTACGGCGGGGAATGAGCAGTTCTTC. Amino acids: CASSVTSTAGNEQFF.

This clone turned up a few times. J is TRBJ2-7 and V is TRBV7-2; tentatively, D is TRBD2 (6 bases). Trimming shortened V by 1 base and J by 5 bases, and 9 bases separated the two germline ends. This CDR3 spans 13 amino acids. Germline CDR1 is SGHTA and CDR2 is FQGNSA. CDR3 region: CASSLGWGDEQYV. The CDR3 DNA is TGTGCCAGCAGCTTAGGTTGGGGGGACGAGCAGTACGTC.

The sample holds a few counts of this clone. V gene TRBV7-9 combines with J gene TRBJ2-3; no clear D gene. V was trimmed by 1 base and J by 11 bases, leaving 22 bases between them. Germline V gene data show CDR1 as SEHNR and CDR2 as FQNEAQ (reference sequence). The CDR3 has 16 amino acids. The chain's CDR3 is CASSLVGSRYPPLQYF. The DNA for the CDR3 is TGTGCCAGCAGCTTAGTCGGCTCCCGCTACCCTCCTTTGCAGTATTTT.

This clone was picked up a small number of times. The genes are TRBV25-1 and TRBJ2-3; perhaps D is TRBD1 or TRBD2 (5 bases each). The ends were cut back, 6 bases at V and 1 base at J, with 14 bases in the middle. Per the germline V gene, CDR1 is MGHDK and CDR2 is SYGVNS. CDR3 length: 15 residues. CDR3 nucleotide sequence: TGTGCCAGCAGCCTTGACAGCGGTCGCACAGATACGCAGTATTTT. Residues: CASSLDSGRTDTQYF.

The chain uses TRBV30 and TRBJ1-5; possibly TRBD1 for D (5 bases). CDR3 length: 14 amino acids. Germline CDR1 reads GTSNPN; CDR2 reads SVGIG (reference sequence). V was clipped by 2 bases and J by 3 bases, with 11 bases between them. CDR3 DNA: TGTGCCTGGAGTTCAGGGTCAACCAATCAGCCCCAGCATTTT. This encodes CAWSSGSTNQPQHF.

The chain joins TRBV21-1 to TRBJ2-1; TRBD1 was called by the table and not checked on the DNA. TRBV21-1 is labeled a pseudogene. This CDR3 region has 17 residues. The CDR3 loop reads CASSKYMWTGTYNEQFF. As DNA, the CDR3 is TGTGCCAGCAGCAAGTACATGTGGACAGGGACCTACAATGAGCAGTTCTTC.

This clone has only a few counts. The J gene is TRBJ1-5, the V gene TRBV4-1, with 7 bases identical to TRBD1. This CDR3 is built from 14 residues. Per the germline V gene, CDR1 is MGHRA and CDR2 is YSYEKL. V was clipped by 6 bases and J by 5 bases; unmatched bases: 7. The CDR3 is CASSLIGTDQPQHF. CDR3 nucleotides: TGCGCCAGCAGTTTGATCGGGACAGATCAGCCCCAGCATTTT.

There are a few counts of this clone. The chain links TRBV5-4 to TRBJ2-3, with 7 bases lining up with TRBD2. The J segment lost 0 bases and the V segment lost 0 bases, leaving 4 bases of the junction unmatched. The CDR3 covers 16 residues. In germline, CDR1 is SGHNT, CDR2 YYREEE (reference sequence). This CDR3 is CASSLGGSGSTDTQYF. In nucleotides, the CDR3 is TGTGCCAGCAGCTTGGGCGGGAGTGGAAGCACAGATACGCAGTATTTT.

This clone was seen more than once but under ten times. V and J are TRBV6-1 and TRBJ2-7; D unresolved. Trimming pared 1 base from V and 0 bases from J, leaving 4 bases between. CDR3 length: 13 amino acids. CDR1 is MNHNS, CDR2 SASEGT, per germline. Written as DNA, the CDR3 is TGTGCCAGCAGTGAAGTTCCCTCCTACGAGCAGTACTTC. This gives the protein CASSEVPSYEQYF.

The chain recombines TRBV5-4 with TRBJ2-1, with 8 bases identical to TRBD2. Looked up from germline, CDR1 is SGHNT and CDR2 is YYREEE (reference sequence). The CDR3 has 17 amino acids. Unmatched junction bases numbered 5, after V lost 0 bases and J lost 0 bases. CDR3 loop: CASSLGGAGVSYNEQFF. The CDR3 region has the DNA TGTGCCAGCAGCTTGGGAGGAGCGGGAGTCTCCTACAATGAGCAGTTCTTC.

This clone was seen more than once but under ten times. The rearrangement joins TRBV11-3 to TRBJ2-7; 9 bases agree with TRBD1. Per the germline V gene, CDR1 is SGHNT and CDR2 is YENEEA. V shed 5 bases, J shed 6 bases, and the junction held 11 bases outside the gene matches. This CDR3 region has 15 residues. CDR3: CASSPTGTGISEQYF. The CDR3 DNA reads as TGTGCCAGCAGCCCGACCGGGACAGGGATCAGCGAGCAGTACTTC.